This T cell receptor (beta chain) was recovered during a study of T cells in Graves' hyperthyroidism and ophthalmopathy. Diagnostic decisions used clinical symptoms, serum thyroxine and TRAb, thyroid ultrasound and orbital computed tomography. Trimming removed 2 bases at V and 8 bases at J, with 15 bases between. Germline CDR1 and CDR2: SGHAT and FQNNGV. The CDR3 spans 14 residues. Amplified TCR beta CDR3 regions came from RNA transcripts. The TCR CDR3 was amplified in a first-round RT-PCR using the HTBI primer set. Via MiXCR, TCRdb re-called the multiplex PCR reads, giving one row per CDR3 protein. The sample lists approximately 560,000 distinct CDR3 sequences, around 45% seen once, with roughly 8.2% in the top ten.

The clonotype was recovered from a woman between 18 and 30 years old with Graves' hyperthyroidism. V is TRBV11-2 and J is TRBJ1-2; D ambiguous. Sequencing was done on a sample of peripheral blood or thyroid tissue (not recorded which). CDR3 in DNA: TGTGCCAGCAGCTTAAGTCACGGGCGTGAAGGCTACACCTTC. Encoded protein: CASSLSHGREGYTF.